This TCR beta chain was recorded in a study of monozygotic twins with inflammatory bowel disease. Study results and caveats: Versus healthy twins, IBD patients showed fewer clonotypes shared with others, especially with disease activity.

For this clonotype: Its specificity is unknown.

TCRdb re-called the 5' RACE reads, yielding one record per CDR3 amino acid sequence without DNA. Its listing shows 200,000 to 250,000 distinct CDR3 sequences. Germline CDR1 and CDR2: SGHAT and FQNNGV. This CDR3 spans 16 amino acids. Sequenced material: blood. The sequence derives from a human donor with ulcerative colitis or Crohn's disease, or a healthy co-twin of an affected twin (not recorded which). The chain employs TRBV11-2 and TRBJ2-5; TCRdb designates TRBD2, a call that cannot be tested without DNA. The CDR3 sequence: CASSLRIRLAEETQYF.